This T cell receptor (beta chain) comes out of a study of spatial heterogeneity in lung cancer. In the study overall: Detection consistently yielded more beta chains than alpha chains. Raw reads showed each unique TCR and UMI combination turning up more than ten times on average.

The sample's time point: sample taken at primary tumor resection. The input material, whole RNA from tumor, nontumor lung or frozen PBMC, was sequenced unsorted. One entry per CDR3 protein, called by TCRdb with MiXCR from the 5' RACE reads. The data contain about 80,000 distinct CDR3 sequences, approximately 21% of them seen just once; the ten biggest clones take up around 5.9%. This clonotype was recorded many times. Germline assignment: CDR1 MDHEN and CDR2 SYDVKM. The CDR3 is made up of 16 amino acids. Trimming pared 1 base from V and 1 base from J, leaving 13 bases between. Sequenced material: PBMCs, taken at surgery. The chain joins TRBV28 to TRBJ1-1; the D is unclear. The TCR was taken from a male donor with early-stage non-small cell lung cancer. The CDR3 loop reads CASSLYLQGPNTEAFF. For the CDR3, the DNA is TGTGCCAGCAGTTTATATCTCCAAGGGCCGAACACTGAAGCTTTCTTT.